This T cell receptor (beta chain) stems from a study of blood T cell repertoires in COVID-19. This clone appeared once. CDR1 LNHDA and CDR2 SQIVND come from the germline V gene (reference sequence). Between the trimmed V and J ends, which lost 10 bases and 5 bases, there was a span of 11 bases. This CDR3 spans 11 amino acids. Data came from immunoSEQ multiplex PCR; TCRdb stores just in-frame clones and leaves some out. The top ten clones hold around 1.2% of a sample with approximately 210,000 clones, about 91% of them seen once. Sequencing was done on a sample of peripheral blood. This clonotype was obtained from a man younger than 45 with acute or convalescent COVID-19. The J gene is TRBJ1-1, the V gene TRBV19; no clear D. The CDR3 coding sequence is TGTGCCACCCACGGGAGGACTGAAGCTTTCTTT. Encoded protein: CATHGRTEAFF.